These 13 T cell receptor beta chains originate from one sample sequenced in a study of blood T cell repertoires in COVID-19. The data were produced by immunoSEQ multiplex PCR, yet TCRdb's version contains in-frame clones alone and is incomplete. The table shows about half a million clones, with approximately 83% occurring only once. The specimen was peripheral blood. The receptors come from a human donor in a cohort sampled during active COVID-19.

The chain employs TRBV5-5 and TRBJ2-7, with 10 positions matching TRBD1. CDR3 size: 15 residues. The V gene's germline CDR1 is SGHKS and CDR2 YYEKEE (reference sequence). V was pared by 4 bases and J by 5 bases, with 9 bases of the junction left unmatched. CDR3 sequence reads: CASSRDRGRWDEQYF. The CDR3, as DNA: TGTGCCAGCAGCCGGGACAGGGGTCGTTGGGACGAGCAGTACTTC. Looking up the rest from reference TRBV5-5 and TRBJ2-7 gives the full variable domain: DAGVTQSPTHLIKTRGQQVTLRCSPISGHKSVSWYQQVLGQGPQFIFQYYEKEERGRGNFPDRFSARQFPNYSSELNVNALLLGDSALYLCASSRDRGRWDEQYFGPGTRLTVT.

This clone was observed a few times. V gene TRBV7-6 combines with J gene TRBJ1-2; D gene unclear. Trimming shortened V by 4 bases and J by 8 bases, and 14 bases separated the two germline ends. Germline CDR1 reads SGHVS; CDR2 reads FNYEAQ. The CDR3 contains 13 residues. The CDR3 DNA is TGTGCCAGCAGCTCCCCTGATGGCCCGGGCTACACCTTC. Its protein is CASSSPDGPGYTF.

J is TRBJ1-2 and V is TRBV4-3; 8 bases map to TRBD1. The CDR3 runs to 16 residues. Per the germline V gene, CDR1 is LGHNA and CDR2 is YSLEER. The V and J ends lost 0 bases and 4 bases, in that order; junction bases with no gene match: 7. The CDR3 sequence is CASSQEAGQAVYGYTF. CDR3 in DNA: TGCGCCAGCAGCCAAGAGGCGGGACAGGCGGTCTATGGCTACACCTTC.

This clone has only one observation. The chain links TRBV27 to TRBJ1-2, with 7 nucleotides matching TRBD1. There are 14 residues in the CDR3. V lost 6 bases to trimming and J lost 4 bases; unmatched junction nucleotides: 8. Germline CDR1 MNHEY, CDR2 SMNVEV (reference sequence). CDR3 nucleotides: TGTGCCAGCAGCTCCGACAGGGCCCCCTATGGCTACACCTTC. As protein: CASSSDRAPYGYTF.

This chain uses TRBV27 with TRBJ1-5, with a weak D call TRBD1 (5 bases). CDR3 length equals 14 residues. V was trimmed by 4 bases and J by 2 bases, leaving 9 bases between them. CDR1 is MNHEY, CDR2 SMNVEV, per germline (reference sequence). The DNA of the CDR3 is TGTGCCAGCAGTTCGGGCAGGGGCAATCAGCCCCAGCATTTT. Its translation is CASSSGRGNQPQHF.

The chain joins TRBV19 to TRBJ1-1; D ambiguous. The ends were cut back, 7 bases at V and 1 base at J, with 13 bases in the middle. CDR1 and CDR2 from the germline V gene are LNHDA and SQIVND (reference sequence). The CDR3 is 14 amino acids. CDR3 sequence: CASTAATTNTEAFF. CDR3 sequence (DNA): TGTGCCAGTACAGCCGCGACAACGAACACTGAAGCTTTCTTT. The entire variable domain, with the rest obtained from reference TRBV19 and TRBJ1-1, is as follows: DGGITQSPKYLFRKEGQNVTLSCEQNLNHDAMYWYRQDPGQGLRLIYYSQIVNDFQKGDIAEGYSVSREKKESFPLTVTSAQKNPTAFYLCASTAATTNTEAFFGQGTRLTVV.

The chain employs TRBV24-1 and TRBJ1-1; 8 bases are shared with TRBD1. J gave up 1 base and V 11 bases, and 5 bases lay outside the gene matches. The CDR3 covers 13 residues. Germline V gene sequence: CDR1 KGHDR, CDR2 SFDVKD. The CDR3 DNA reads TGTGCCATCCAGGACAGGGCGAACACTGAAGCTTTCTTT. Protein product: CAIQDRANTEAFF.

With respect to this clone: Other DNA sequences of this sample code for an identical CDR3. The CDR3 sequence: CATSDPDQPQHF. DNA for the CDR3: TGTGCCACCAGTGATCCTGATCAGCCCCAGCATTTT. The rearrangement joins TRBV24-1 to TRBJ1-5; D is unclear. V gave up 3 bases and J gave up 5 bases, with 4 bases separating them. Germline CDR1 is KGHDR and CDR2 is SFDVKD. This CDR3 is built from 12 residues.

The genes are TRBV19 and TRBJ2-3, with 7 nucleotides matching TRBD1. The CDR3 contains 14 residues. Per germline, CDR1 LNHDA and CDR2 SQIVND (reference sequence). Trimming took 7 bases from V and 1 from J; bases not matched to a gene: 5. For the CDR3, the DNA is TGTGCCAGTACCGAAGGGGGCGGCACAGATACGCAGTATTTT. Protein product: CASTEGGGTDTQYF. The complete variable domain, with remaining parts taken from reference TRBV19 and TRBJ2-3, reads DGGITQSPKYLFRKEGQNVTLSCEQNLNHDAMYWYRQDPGQGLRLIYYSQIVNDFQKGDIAEGYSVSREKKESFPLTVTSAQKNPTAFYLCASTEGGGTDTQYFGPGTRLTVL.

This chain connects TRBV2 to TRBJ2-7; 8 bases line up with TRBD2. This CDR3 comprises 16 residues. Looked up from germline, CDR1 is SNHLY and CDR2 is FYNNEI. V trimming: 7 bases; J trimming: 1 base; junction bases outside the gene matches: 12. In DNA, the CDR3 is TGTGCCAGCAAGCTAAGAAGCGGGAGTGATTCCTACGAGCAGTACTTC. This codes for CASKLRSGSDSYEQYF. The variable domain in full, completed from reference TRBV2 and TRBJ2-7, reads EPEVTQTPSHQVTQMGQEVILRCVPISNHLYFYWYRQILGQKVEFLVSFYNNEISEKSEIFDDQFSVERPDGSNFTLKIRSTKLEDSAMYFCASKLRSGSDSYEQYFGPGTRLTVT.

In this sample, this clone turned up a few times. This CDR3 is also generated by other DNA sequences in the sample. The chain has TRBV5-1 and TRBJ2-3; 7 bases align to TRBD1. Germline loops: CDR1 SGHRS, CDR2 YFSETQ. CDR3 length: 14 residues. The V segment lost 5 bases and the J segment 2 bases; nucleotides outside the gene matches: 5. The CDR3 loop reads CASSLQGSTDTQYF. Here the CDR3 DNA reads TGCGCCAGCAGTTTACAGGGGTCCACAGATACGCAGTATTTT.

The gene calls are TRBV5-4 and TRBJ2-3; tentative D call: TRBD2 (6 bases). The V end was cut by 2 bases, the J end by 4 bases, with 11 bases between. The CDR3 covers 14 residues. Germline-derived CDR1 and CDR2 are SGHNT and YYREEE (reference sequence). The CDR3 DNA is TGTGCCAGCAGCTTAATTTCGGGGGCAGATACGCAGTATTTT. Protein sequence: CASSLISGADTQYF.

The DNA of the CDR3 is TGTGCCAGCTCACTCGGACAACTGGGCCAGGAGGGCTACACCTTC. It translates to CASSLGQLGQEGYTF. V is TRBV18 and J is TRBJ1-2; D perhaps matches TRBD1 (5 bases). CDR1 and CDR2 (germline): KGHSH, LQKENI. V gave up 4 bases and J gave up 8 bases, with 20 bases separating them. This CDR3 contains 15 residues.